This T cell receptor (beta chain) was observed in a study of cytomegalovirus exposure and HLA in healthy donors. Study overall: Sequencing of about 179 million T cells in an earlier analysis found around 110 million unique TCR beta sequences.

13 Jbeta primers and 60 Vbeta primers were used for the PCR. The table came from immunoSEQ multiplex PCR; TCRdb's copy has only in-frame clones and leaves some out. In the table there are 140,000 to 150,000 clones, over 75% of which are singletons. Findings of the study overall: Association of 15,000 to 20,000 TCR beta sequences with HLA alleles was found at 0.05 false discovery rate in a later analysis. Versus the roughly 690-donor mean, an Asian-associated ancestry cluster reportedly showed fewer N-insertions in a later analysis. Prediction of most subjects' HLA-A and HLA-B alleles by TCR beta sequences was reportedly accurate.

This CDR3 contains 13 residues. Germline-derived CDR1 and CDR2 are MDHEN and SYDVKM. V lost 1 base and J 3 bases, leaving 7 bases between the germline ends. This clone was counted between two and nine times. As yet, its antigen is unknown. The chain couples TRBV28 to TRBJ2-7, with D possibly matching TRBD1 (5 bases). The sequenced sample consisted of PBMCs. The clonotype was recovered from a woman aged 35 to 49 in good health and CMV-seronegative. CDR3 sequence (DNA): TGTGCCAGCAGTTTATTGACAGACTACGAGCAGTACTTC. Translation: CASSLLTDYEQYF.